This T cell receptor beta chain was sequenced during a study of technical replicates of blood from a few donors. Assay: immunoSEQ multiplex PCR; the TCRdb copy retains only in-frame clones and omits some. The data hold 75,000 to 90,000 clones, with 85% to 95% observed a single time. The CDR3 is made up of 11 amino acids. The V gene's germline CDR1 is DFQATT and CDR2 SNEGSKA (reference sequence). V lost 2 bases and J 4 bases, leaving 3 bases between the germline ends. This receptor was obtained from a human donor in good health. The gene calls are TRBV20-1 and TRBJ1-3; D call uncertain. The sequenced sample was T cells isolated from PBMCs. The CDR3 nucleotides are TGCAGTGCTAGAAGCGGAAACACCATATATTTT. It yields the protein CSARSGNTIYF.